These 30 T cell receptor beta chains originate from one sample sequenced in a study of shared clonotypes between healthy human individuals. Sequencing used immunoSEQ multiplex PCR; TCRdb keeps in-frame clones, though not all of them. Found here are about a million clones, 75% of them singletons; the top ten hold 1.5%. Sequenced: memory CD4+ T cells sorted from blood. Specified subset: CD45RA-negative fraction. The receptor source for this set is a man aged 18 to 29 in good health.

The chain carries TRBV6-6 and TRBJ1-2, with unresolved D. This CDR3 contains 14 residues. Germline-derived CDR1 and CDR2 are MNHNY and SVGAGI (reference sequence). V lost 5 bases and J 6 bases, leaving 16 bases between the germline ends. This CDR3 reads CASSLIVGSDGYTF. The CDR3 DNA sequence: TGTGCCAGCAGTCTCATCGTTGGTTCTGATGGCTACACCTTC.

The V gene is TRBV6-5, the J gene TRBJ2-5, with TRBD1 identical over 8 bases. CDR1 MNHEY and CDR2 SVGAGI come from the germline V gene. This CDR3 contains 14 residues. J lost 2 bases, V lost 8 bases, and 7 bases had no gene match. The CDR3 loop reads CASPHRGDQETQYF. The CDR3 DNA reads as TGTGCCAGCCCACACAGGGGGGATCAAGAGACCCAGTACTTC.

J is TRBJ2-7 and V is TRBV27; D is possibly TRBD2 (6 bases). Germline CDR1 is MNHEY and CDR2 is SMNVEV (reference sequence). The CDR3 length is 14 residues. V shed 6 bases and J shed 6 bases, with 18 bases lying between them. CDR3 coding DNA: TGTGCCAGCAGCCTCCGGGAGCTCGGTTTCGAGCAGTACTTC. Translated, it gives CASSLRELGFEQYF.

This chain uses TRBV29-1 with TRBJ1-1; D gene uncertain. The CDR3 spans 13 residues. CDR1 is SQVTM, CDR2 ANQGSEA, per germline. Trimming removed 3 bases at V and 4 bases at J, with 12 bases between. CDR3 residues: CSVDTVGATEAFF. CDR3 nucleotide sequence: TGCAGCGTTGATACGGTTGGAGCCACTGAAGCTTTCTTT.

The J gene is TRBJ2-5, the V gene TRBV19, with 12 bases lining up with TRBD2. V lost 7 bases to trimming and J lost 5 bases; unmatched junction nucleotides: 5. This CDR3 is built from 14 residues. CDR1 and CDR2 (germline): LNHDA, SQIVND (reference sequence). The CDR3 is CASTSGRAGETQYF. CDR3 coding DNA: TGTGCCAGTACTAGCGGGAGGGCCGGGGAGACCCAGTACTTC.

V is TRBV5-1 and J is TRBJ2-2, with 10 bases lining up with TRBD1. V dropped 2 bases and J dropped 5; count of bases not matched to a gene: 9. This CDR3 contains 17 residues. Germline V gene data show CDR1 as SGHRS and CDR2 as YFSETQ. The chain's CDR3 is CASSFGQGGSQTGELFF. The DNA for the CDR3 is TGCGCCAGCAGCTTCGGACAGGGGGGCTCACAGACCGGGGAGCTGTTTTTT.

The gene calls are TRBV6-1 and TRBJ2-7, with TRBD2 identical over 9 bases. V was pared by 6 bases and J by 0 bases, with 3 bases of the junction left unmatched. This CDR3 comprises 14 residues. Looked up from germline, CDR1 is MNHNS and CDR2 is SASEGT. For the CDR3, the DNA is TGTGCCAGCAGAGCGGGGGGAGTCTCCTACGAGCAGTACTTC. It specifies CASRAGGVSYEQYF.

The chain combines TRBV5-4 with TRBJ2-5; D not resolved. The V gene lost 0 bases and the J gene lost 1 base, with 13 bases spanning the gap. CDR1 is SGHNT, CDR2 YYREEE, per germline (reference sequence). The CDR3 sequence is 16 residues long. CDR3 bases: TGTGCCAGCAGCTTGGCCAAGTGGGGAACCCAAGAGACCCAGTACTTC. Protein product: CASSLAKWGTQETQYF.

This chain links TRBV18 with TRBJ2-7; 10 bases align to TRBD2. The CDR3 runs 15 residues. The ends lost 2 bases at V and 2 bases at J; junction bases unmatched: 3. Per the germline V gene, CDR1 is KGHSH and CDR2 is LQKENI. CDR3 residues: CASSPESGGAYEQYF. Here the CDR3 DNA reads TGTGCCAGCTCACCAGAAAGCGGGGGGGCCTACGAGCAGTACTTC.

This clone showed up just once. The same CDR3 is also encoded by other DNA sequences in this sample. The V gene is TRBV6-5, the J gene TRBJ2-1; possibly TRBD2 for D (5 bases). In germline, CDR1 is MNHEY, CDR2 SVGAGI. The V gene lost 0 bases and the J gene lost 0 bases, with 6 bases spanning the gap. The CDR3 runs 15 residues. This chain's CDR3 is CASSYSGSSYNEQFF. As DNA, the CDR3 is TGTGCCAGCAGTTACTCAGGGAGCTCCTACAATGAGCAGTTCTTC.

J is TRBJ2-7 and V is TRBV10-3; weak D call: TRBD1 (7 bases). The germline V and J ends were trimmed by 10 bases and 6 bases, with 19 bases remaining between them. This CDR3 spans 13 amino acids. The germline CDR1 and CDR2 sequences are ENHRY and SYGVKD. The CDR3 bases are TGTGCCACGTCGACGACAGGGACTCCCGAGCAGTACTTC. Translating it yields CATSTTGTPEQYF.

Regarding this clone: The same CDR3 arises from other DNA sequences in this sample as well. The chain has TRBV6-5 and TRBJ1-6, with a possible D match to TRBD1 (6 bases). Trimming took off 0 bases at V and 5 bases at J, with 8 bases between the two ends. Looked up from germline, CDR1 is MNHEY and CDR2 is SVGAGI. This CDR3 is 15 amino acids long. The CDR3 coding sequence is TGTGCCAGCAGTTACTCGAGGGGGGATAATTCACCCCTCCACTTT. Amino acid sequence: CASSYSRGDNSPLHF.

The rearrangement joins TRBV11-3 to TRBJ2-7; possible D gene TRBD2, 5 bases. Trimming removed 2 bases at V and 4 bases at J, with 9 bases between. Germline V gives CDR1 SGHNT, CDR2 YENEEA. This CDR3 is built from 13 residues. The CDR3 nucleotides read TGTGCCAGCAGCTTACGGGGTCAATACGAGCAGTACTTC. Protein sequence: CASSLRGQYEQYF.

The chain is built from TRBV5-1 and TRBJ2-1, with 8 bases matching TRBD1. Germline CDR1 SGHRS, CDR2 YFSETQ. This CDR3 is built from 15 residues. Trimming cost V 1 base and J 6 bases; bases outside gene matches: 6. The CDR3 DNA reads as TGCGCCAGCAGCTTGTCATCAGGGACAGGCAATGAGCAGTTCTTC. Translating gives CASSLSSGTGNEQFF.

The chain links TRBV6-5 to TRBJ2-7, with no clear D. The CDR3 length is 11 residues. Germline-derived CDR1 and CDR2 are MNHEY and SVGAGI. V lost 8 bases to trimming and J lost 5 bases, with 10 bases between them. The CDR3 reads CASPGQDEQYF. The CDR3 DNA reads as TGTGCCAGCCCCGGCCAGGACGAGCAGTACTTC.

The chain uses TRBV7-2 and TRBJ2-5; 8 bases fit TRBD1. J gave up 5 bases and V 1 base, and 9 bases lay outside the gene matches. In germline, CDR1 is SGHTA, CDR2 FQGNSA. The CDR3 contains 16 residues. CDR3 nucleotides: TGTGCCAGCAGCTTAGAACGGACAGGGATGGGGGAGACCCAGTACTTC. It is translated as CASSLERTGMGETQYF.

This rearrangement joins TRBV19 to TRBJ2-1, with TRBD2 identical over 7 bases. CDR1 is LNHDA, CDR2 SQIVND, per germline (reference sequence). J gave up 6 bases and V 4 bases, and 15 bases lay outside the gene matches. The CDR3 spans 17 residues. The CDR3 DNA follows: TGTGCCAGTAGTACCCCTAGAGGCGGGGGAAGGGGCAATGAGCAGTTCTTC. Translation gives CASSTPRGGGRGNEQFF.

The chain carries TRBV5-4 and TRBJ2-3; possibly TRBD1 for D (6 bases). Trimming shortened V by 4 bases and J by 1 base, and 13 bases separated the two germline ends. Germline loops: CDR1 SGHNT, CDR2 YYREEE (reference sequence). The CDR3 runs to 15 residues. The CDR3 DNA follows: TGTGCCAGCAGCCTACAGGGTATCGGCACAGATACGCAGTATTTT. This translates into CASSLQGIGTDTQYF.

This chain uses TRBV18 with TRBJ2-3, with TRBD2 identical over 10 bases. The CDR3 length is 16 residues. Germline V gives CDR1 KGHSH, CDR2 LQKENI. The J segment lost 4 bases and the V segment lost 6 bases, leaving 10 bases of the junction unmatched. The CDR3: CASSPADLAGADTQYF. Written as DNA, the CDR3 is TGTGCCAGCTCGCCCGCCGACCTAGCGGGGGCAGATACGCAGTATTTT.

This chain joins TRBV7-9 and TRBJ2-7; 12 bases line up with TRBD2. Germline values: CDR1 SEHNR, CDR2 FQNEAQ (reference sequence). This CDR3 has 15 amino acids. V was pared by 5 bases and J by 5 bases, with 7 bases of the junction left unmatched. Here the CDR3 DNA reads TGTGCCAGCAGCGGGGCTAGCGGGAGGGCCCACGAGCAGTACTTC. Residues: CASSGASGRAHEQYF.

The chain is built from TRBV19 and TRBJ1-1, with D possibly being TRBD1 (5 bases). Germline CDR1 is LNHDA and CDR2 is SQIVND (reference sequence). The CDR3 is 16 amino acids. With 3 bases removed from V and 2 bases from J, the gap between germline ends came to 16 bases. The CDR3 reads CASSILSGQGNTEAFF. DNA for the CDR3: TGTGCCAGTAGTATTTTATCGGGGCAGGGTAACACTGAAGCTTTCTTT.

On this clone itself: Other DNA sequences in the sample encode the same CDR3. The CDR3 sequence is CASSLDRNTGELFF. CDR3 in DNA: TGTGCCAGCAGCTTAGACAGGAACACCGGGGAGCTGTTTTTT. The chain links TRBV5-4 to TRBJ2-2, with a possible D match to TRBD1 (5 bases). CDR1 is SGHNT and CDR2 is YYREEE in the germline V gene (reference sequence). The CDR3 has 14 residues. Trimming shortened V by 2 bases and J by 1 base, and 6 bases separated the two germline ends.

This clone appeared a single time. This chain uses TRBV7-6 with TRBJ2-3; 9 bases are a match to TRBD2. The CDR3 has 14 amino acids. Germline lookup yields CDR1 SGHVS and CDR2 FNYEAQ. After removal of 5 bases from V and 6 bases from J, the junction contained 6 bases not matched to a gene. CDR3 sequence reads: CASSERGDSDTQYF. The CDR3 DNA sequence: TGTGCCAGCAGCGAGCGGGGGGACTCGGATACGCAGTATTTT.

The J gene is TRBJ2-3, the V gene TRBV9; D is perhaps TRBD1 or TRBD2 (5 bases each). V lost 3 bases and J 3 bases, leaving 17 bases between the germline ends. Germline lookup yields CDR1 SGDLS and CDR2 YYNGEE. The CDR3 runs to 16 residues. CDR3 residues: CASSGKLWGFTDTQYF. The DNA of the CDR3 is TGTGCCAGCAGCGGCAAGCTTTGGGGGTTTACAGATACGCAGTATTTT.

In the case of this clone: Other DNA sequences within the sample encode an identical CDR3. The chain links TRBV18 to TRBJ1-1, with a possible D match to TRBD1 (5 bases). Germline V gives CDR1 KGHSH, CDR2 LQKENI. V was cut by 1 base and J by 0 bases, with 9 bases left in between. The length of the CDR3 is 15 residues. The CDR3 here is CASSPRVDMNTEAFF. CDR3 DNA: TGTGCCAGCTCACCACGTGTGGACATGAACACTGAAGCTTTCTTT. The whole variable domain, filled in from reference TRBV18 and TRBJ1-1, reads NAGVMQNPRHLVRRRGQEARLRCSPMKGHSHVYWYRQLPEEGLKFMVYLQKENIIDESGMPKERFSAEFPKEGPSILRIQQVVRGDSAAYFCASSPRVDMNTEAFFGQGTRLTVV.

The V gene is TRBV18, the J gene TRBJ1-1, with TRBD1 as a possible D gene (5 bases). Germline CDR1 KGHSH, CDR2 LQKENI. V lost 4 bases and J 9 bases, leaving 15 bases between the germline ends. The CDR3 is made up of 13 amino acids. In nucleotides, the CDR3 is TGTGCCAGCTCACAGGGCCAGGGAGCACAAGCTTTCTTT. Translating it yields CASSQGQGAQAFF.

The chain couples TRBV5-1 to TRBJ2-1; D ambiguous. This CDR3 has 14 amino acids. With 4 bases removed from V and 6 bases from J, the gap between germline ends came to 14 bases. Germline CDR1 and CDR2: SGHRS and YFSETQ. The CDR3 region has the DNA TGCGCCAGCAGCCCGGGTGTCGACTTCAATGAGCAGTTCTTC. Translation gives CASSPGVDFNEQFF.

The chain carries TRBV28 and TRBJ2-7; 8 bases line up with TRBD1. Germline V gene sequence: CDR1 MDHEN, CDR2 SYDVKM. The CDR3 contains 13 residues. V lost 6 bases and J lost 2; bases outside the gene matches: 3. The CDR3 nucleotides are TGTGCCAGCAGAAAACAGGGGGCCTACGAGCAGTACTTC. Amino acid sequence: CASRKQGAYEQYF.

This clone was recorded once. This sequence joins TRBV10-3 and TRBJ1-5, with no clear D. From germline, CDR1 is ENHRY and CDR2 SYGVKD. V was pared by 10 bases and J by 1 base, with 11 bases between. This CDR3 spans 13 amino acids. This CDR3 is CATSMASNQPQHF. In DNA, the CDR3 is TGTGCCACTTCCATGGCAAGCAATCAGCCCCAGCATTTT.

To note about this clone: In the same sample, other DNA sequences code for this CDR3. The gene calls are TRBV7-9 and TRBJ2-3; TRBD2 matches 7 bases. Germline V CDR1 and CDR2: SEHNR, FQNEAQ (reference sequence). The ends lost 5 bases at V and 0 bases at J; junction bases unmatched: 2. This CDR3 spans 14 amino acids. CDR3 in DNA: TGTGCCAGCAGCCTTAGCGGGAGCACAGATACGCAGTATTTT. As protein: CASSLSGSTDTQYF.